These T cell receptor beta chains were read from a single sample in a study of blood T cells in healthy people across ages. TCRdb analysed the 5' RACE reads with MiXCR anew, one entry per CDR3 protein. The table lists 700,000 to 950,000 distinct CDR3 sequences, roughly 60% of them singletons. The sample was blood. The receptor source for this set is a man aged 25 to 40 in good health. Both conserved end residues are part of each CDR3. D genes are given only for firm matches. Some rows have no size entry. The others give once, few or many, or a class for an expanded clone.

clone size	J gene	V gene	D gene	CDR3 DNA	CDR3 protein
few	TRBJ2-3	TRBV20-1	.	TGCAGTGCTCGAGGCAGCGAGAACACAGATACGCAGTATTTT	CSARGSENTDTQYF
once	TRBJ1-2	TRBV20-1	.	TGCAGTGCTGCCGCCAGCTATGGCTACACCTTC	CSAAASYGYTF
.	TRBJ1-2	TRBV4-2	.	TGTGCCAGCAGCCAAGAAAAACACGGGTCTAACTATGGCTACACCTTC	CASSQEKHGSNYGYTF
.	TRBJ1-1	TRBV6-6	.	TGTGCCAGCAGTTATAACAGAATTAACACTGAAGCTTTCTTT	CASSYNRINTEAFF
many	TRBJ2-7	TRBV6-6	.	TGTGCCAGCAGCTCCCCCTACGAGCAGTACTTC	CASSSPYEQYF
.	TRBJ1-6	TRBV4-1	.	TGCGCCAGCAGCCAGCCTACCAGGGGACAAGGCTCACCCCTCCACTTT	CASSQPTRGQGSPLHF
.	TRBJ2-5	TRBV14	.	TGTGCCAGCAGCCAAGATACGGGGTCGGCGGTGTGGGAGACCCAGTACTTC	CASSQDTGSAVWETQYF
.	TRBJ2-1	TRBV27	TRBD2	TGTGCCAGCAGCCGCCAGACTAGCGGGAGGGCCGTAAACAATGAGCAGTTCTTC	CASSRQTSGRAVNNEQFF
.	TRBJ1-1	TRBV20-1	.	TGCAGTGCTGGAACCGGGACGGGGCGGGCGGGTGAAGCTTTCTTT	CSAGTGTGRAGEAFF
.	TRBJ2-3	TRBV7-8	TRBD2	TGTGCCAGCAGCCCTACTAGCGAGGAGCAGTATTTT	CASSPTSEEQYF
few	TRBJ1-5	TRBV7-2	.	TGTGCCAGCAGCCCTCAGATAAGCAATCAGCCCCAGCATTTT	CASSPQISNQPQHF
.	TRBJ2-5	TRBV6-1	TRBD2	TGTGCCAGCAGCCCACCCCTTAGGCGGGGGTTAAACAATGAGCAGTACTTC	CASSPPLRRGLNNEQYF
.	TRBJ2-1	TRBV28	.	TGTGCCAGCAGTTTGTTTCGTCATGAGCAGTTCTTC	CASSLFRHEQFF
.	TRBJ2-7	TRBV28	.	TGTGCCAGCAGGACCGGGACCCAAGCCACCGAGCAGTACTTC	CASRTGTQATEQYF
few	TRBJ1-2	TRBV6-2/TRBV6-3	.	TGTGCCAGCAGTCCTCACAGGGAGACTAACTATGGCTACACCTTC	CASSPHRETNYGYTF
few	TRBJ2-7	TRBV12-3/TRBV12-4	TRBD2	TGTGCCAGCGGGGAGGGGTACGAGCAGTACTTC	CASGEGYEQYF
.	TRBJ2-1	TRBV29-1	.	TGCAGCGTTGACCAGGGAAGGCAATCTCAGTTCTTC	CSVDQGRQSQFF
few	TRBJ2-5	TRBV27	TRBD2	TGTGCCAGCAGTTTACGGTCAGGGACTAGCAGTCAAGAGACCCAGTACTTC	CASSLRSGTSSQETQYF
.	TRBJ2-5	TRBV29-1	.	TGCAGCGTTCGGCAGCCTTCGGGAGACGATGAGCAGTACTTC	CSVRQPSGDDEQYF
.	TRBJ1-2	TRBV15	.	TGTGCCACCGGGATTGAGGGAATTGACTATGGCTACACCTTC	CATGIEGIDYGYTF
few	TRBJ2-1	TRBV6-6	TRBD2	TGTGCCAGCAGTTACTCCAGCGGGGGGGGCAATGAGCAGTTCTTC	CASSYSSGGGNEQFF
.	TRBJ1-5	TRBV20-1	TRBD1	TGCAGTGCTAGCCACAGGGGGACGGGGCCCCAGCATTTT	CSASHRGTGPQHF
.	TRBJ2-1	TRBV6-2/TRBV6-3	TRBD2	TGTGCCAGCAGTCGCGGGAGGGCTAACCCGTCCAATGAGCAGTTCTTC	CASSRGRANPSNEQFF
.	TRBJ2-1	TRBV3-1	TRBD1	TGTGCCAGCGCCCCTGAGGCAGGGGGTGGCAATGAGCAGTTCTTC	CASAPEAGGGNEQFF
.	TRBJ2-7	TRBV2	TRBD1	TGTGCCAGCTTGGAGGGGACAGGGCACTACGAGCAGTACTTC	CASLEGTGHYEQYF
few	TRBJ2-7	TRBV6-6	.	TGTGCCAGCAGTTACACGAGAGTTACCTACGAGCAGTACTTC	CASSYTRVTYEQYF
.	TRBJ2-1	TRBV27	TRBD2	TGTGCCAGCAGTGAAATAGCGGGTATCTACAATGAGCAGTTCTTC	CASSEIAGIYNEQFF
.	TRBJ2-2	TRBV7-2	TRBD1	TGTGCCAGCAGCTTAGGGGGACAGGGTTTCACCGGGGAGCTGTTTTTT	CASSLGGQGFTGELFF
.	TRBJ2-7	TRBV20-1	TRBD2	TGCAGTGCAACCCCCGGGGGGGCTGGGTACGAGCAGTACTTC	CSATPGGAGYEQYF
.	TRBJ2-7	TRBV6-6	.	TGTGCCAGCAGCCAGGGTCACCCGGACGAGCAGTACTTC	CASSQGHPDEQYF
.	TRBJ2-5	TRBV30	.	TGTGCCTGGAGCCACCCGGACGGGGAGGCGCAGTACTTC	CAWSHPDGEAQYF
.	TRBJ1-5	TRBV6-1	.	TGTGCCAGCAGCGCCCAGGAGGCGGGTAATCAGCCCCAGCATTTT	CASSAQEAGNQPQHF
.	TRBJ2-5	TRBV7-8	.	TGTGCCAGCAGCCGCTCGGCGGGGATGGAGACCCAGTACTTC	CASSRSAGMETQYF
once	TRBJ2-7	TRBV4-1	TRBD1	TGCGCCAGCAGCCAAGACGGGACAGGGCGCTACGAGCAGTACTTC	CASSQDGTGRYEQYF
.	TRBJ1-2	TRBV6-5	.	TGTGCCAGCAGCCCCGACGTTTATCGAGGCTACACCTTC	CASSPDVYRGYTF
.	TRBJ2-1	TRBV7-2	.	TGTGCCAGCAGCTTAGTTTTGGGCCGCTACTCCTACAATGAGCAGTTCTTC	CASSLVLGRYSYNEQFF
.	TRBJ2-6	TRBV20-1	TRBD2	TGCAGTGGGGAGGGAGGCTCTGGGGCCAACGTCCTGACTTTC	CSGEGGSGANVLTF
.	TRBJ2-1	TRBV28	.	TGTGCCAGCAGCTATAGGGTGGATGAGCAGTTCTTC	CASSYRVDEQFF
.	TRBJ2-5	TRBV3-1	.	TGTGCCAGCAGCCTCCTAAAGTGGGGCCAAGAGACCCAGTACTTC	CASSLLKWGQETQYF
.	TRBJ2-7	TRBV6-5	TRBD1	TGTGCCACGGAACAGGGGGTTGGGGAGCAGTACTTC	CATEQGVGEQYF
.	TRBJ2-7	TRBV28	.	TGTGCCAGCAGAAAGGGCCCAAAAACCCCAAAACGGAAATGGATTCAGTACTTC	CASRKGPKTPKRKWIQYF
few	TRBJ2-1	TRBV7-2	.	TGTGCCAGCAGCGCGTACCCGGTTAATGAGCAGTTCTTC	CASSAYPVNEQFF
.	TRBJ2-7	TRBV6-5	TRBD2	TGTGCCAGCCTAGGGACTAGCGGGGGTGGAACCTACGAGCAGTACTTC	CASLGTSGGGTYEQYF
few	TRBJ2-1	TRBV7-8	TRBD2	TGTGCCAGCAGCCATGGGACTAGCGGGATGCGTGAGCAGTTCTTC	CASSHGTSGMREQFF
few	TRBJ1-2	TRBV6-1	TRBD1	TGTGCCAGCAGGGAGCTCCAGGGGGATGGCTACACCTTC	CASRELQGDGYTF
few	TRBJ1-1	TRBV6-1	.	TGTGCCAGCAGTGAAGCGTCAGACACTGAAGCTTTCTTT	CASSEASDTEAFF
few	TRBJ1-1	TRBV5-1	.	TGTGCCAGCAGCTTAGCGGGGGGGCGGAACACTGAAGCTTTCTTT	CASSLAGGRNTEAFF
.	TRBJ2-3	TRBV29-1	.	TGCAGCGTTGAAGTGGGAACAGATACGCAGTATTTT	CSVEVGTDTQYF
.	TRBJ2-7	TRBV6-5	.	TGTGCCAGCAGCACAATTCCGTACTACGAGCAGTACTTC	CASSTIPYYEQYF
.	TRBJ2-3	TRBV10-3	.	TGTGCCGCAAAACAGGGTCAAGGGGATACGCAGTATTTT	CAAKQGQGDTQYF
.	TRBJ1-5	TRBV20-1	.	TGCAGTGCTAGAGAGGTAGTCAATCAGCCCCCGCATTTT	CSAREVVNQPPHF
once	TRBJ1-1	TRBV7-9	TRBD1	TGTGCCAGCAGCCACGGGACAGGCGAAGCTTTCTTT	CASSHGTGEAFF
.	TRBJ2-3	TRBV20-1	.	TGCAGTGCTAGAGTTTTGTCCTGGGGCACAGATACGCAGTATTTT	CSARVLSWGTDTQYF
.	TRBJ1-1	TRBV29-1	.	TGCAGCGCAAAAAGGGGGGGAGACACTGAAGCTTTCTTT	CSAKRGGDTEAFF
.	TRBJ2-1	TRBV7-2	.	TGTGCCAGCAGCTTGTTAGGGGCACCCTACAATGAGCAGTTCTTC	CASSLLGAPYNEQFF
.	TRBJ2-1	TRBV20-1	.	TGCAGTTCCCCCTGGAGCTCCTACAATGAGCAGTTCTTC	CSSPWSSYNEQFF
few	TRBJ2-1	TRBV7-2	.	TGTGCCAGCAGCTTGGAAGCCCGACAGCGTGAGCAGTTCTTC	CASSLEARQREQFF
.	TRBJ2-7	TRBV6-5	TRBD1	TGTGCCAGCAGTGCAACGGGACAGTTATCTGGGCAGTACTTC	CASSATGQLSGQYF
.	TRBJ2-1	TRBV9	TRBD2	TGTGCCAGCAGCGCAATAGCGGGAGGGTCCTCCCCGTTCTTC	CASSAIAGGSSPFF
.	TRBJ2-2	TRBV9	.	TGTGCCAGCAGCAAAGAGGGCACGAACACCGGGGAGCTGTTTTTT	CASSKEGTNTGELFF